A single sample is the source of the 10 T cell receptor beta chains below, sequenced in a study of CD8+CD57+ T cells in acquired aplastic anemia. The template for TCR beta VDJ and CDR3 sequence profiling was genomic DNA. One entry per CDR3 protein, called by TCRdb with MiXCR from the reads. This sample has approximately 170,000 distinct CDR3 sequences, with less than 60% found just once. Sequencing involved patients with CD8+CD57+ cell expansion previously shown by flow cytometry. Sequencing was carried out using sorted CD4+, CD8+, or CD8+CD57+ T cells (not recorded which) from PBMCs. Every receptor here comes from a human donor with aplastic anemia.

This clonotype was counted at least ten times. The chain carries TRBV5-5 and TRBJ1-1; D may be TRBD1 (5 bases). Germline lookup yields CDR1 SGHKS and CDR2 YYEKEE (reference sequence). V was pared by 3 bases and J by 5 bases, with 11 bases between. The CDR3 is 13 amino acids. The CDR3 sequence: CASSSLDTTEAFF. CDR3 sequence (DNA): TGTGCCAGCAGCTCATTGGACACTACTGAAGCTTTCTTT.

The V and J genes are TRBV5-1 and TRBJ2-7, with 8 positions matching TRBD2. CDR1 is SGHRS, CDR2 YFSETQ, per germline. The CDR3 runs to 20 residues. Trimming removed 4 bases from V and 3 bases from J; junction bases left unmatched: 24. The CDR3: CASSPGQQGLAFSSVYEQYV. CDR3 nucleotide sequence: TGCGCCAGCAGCCCCGGACAGCAAGGACTAGCCTTTAGCTCTGTCTACGAGCAGTACGTC.

In this sample, this clonotype turned up many times. The chain joins TRBV6-1 to TRBJ1-5, with a possible D match to TRBD1 (6 bases). The germline V and J ends were trimmed by 7 bases and 6 bases, with 16 bases remaining between them. The CDR3 contains 14 residues. CDR1 is MNHNS, CDR2 SASEGT, per germline. The CDR3 DNA sequence: TGTGCCAGCACCCACCTCGGGGGCGGTCAGCCCCAGCATTTT. Protein sequence: CASTHLGGGQPQHF.

Regarding this clonotype: A much larger clone differs by one base, so this may be a read error. The gene calls are TRBV12-3 or TRBV12-4 and TRBJ1-2, with D possibly TRBD1 on 6 matching bases. CDR3 length equals 14 residues. For the CDR3, the DNA is TGTGCCAGCAGCCCCTCCGGGGGGCGCCGGGGCTACGCCTTC. This codes for CASSPSGGRRGYAF.

This clonotype was observed many times. The V gene is TRBV7-9, the J gene TRBJ2-5, with 12 bases that match TRBD1. The CDR3 length is 14 residues. Trimming took 5 bases from V and 7 from J; bases not matched to a gene: 5. Germline V gives CDR1 SEHNR, CDR2 FQNEAQ (reference sequence). CDR3 bases: TGTGCCAGCAGCGGAGGGACAGGGGGCGCGACCCAGTACTTC. Translation: CASSGGTGGATQYF.

This clonotype was observed many times. The V call is TRBV20-1, the J call TRBJ1-2; D is unclear. V lost 4 bases, J lost 4 bases, and 10 bases lay in between. The germline gives CDR1 DFQATT, CDR2 SNEGSKA (reference sequence). The CDR3 consists of 12 residues. CDR3 bases: TGCAGTGCTACCGGGCAGCTCTATGGCTACACCTTC. Translated: CSATGQLYGYTF.

The chain uses TRBV25-1 and TRBJ1-2, with 9 nucleotides matching TRBD1. The CDR3 sequence is 15 residues long. Trimming took 8 bases from V and 1 from J; bases not matched to a gene: 8. Germline-derived CDR1 and CDR2 are MGHDK and SYGVNS. The CDR3 is CASSPGTGINYGYTF. The CDR3 nucleotides read TGTGCCAGCTCACCTGGGACAGGGATTAACTATGGCTACACCTTC.

The chain joins TRBV19 to TRBJ2-3; 8 nucleotides align to TRBD2. Germline loops: CDR1 LNHDA, CDR2 SQIVND (reference sequence). Trimming removed 4 bases from V and 6 bases from J; junction bases left unmatched: 3. The CDR3 consists of 13 residues. CDR3 coding DNA: TGTGCCAGTAGTACCCGACTAGCGGATACGCAGTATTTT. This translates into CASSTRLADTQYF.

The sample holds many counts of this clonotype. The chain recombines TRBV5-1 with TRBJ1-3, with 7 bases identical to TRBD1. The germline V gene encodes CDR1 SGHRS and CDR2 YFSETQ. The CDR3 contains 15 residues. Trimming took 4 bases from V and 3 from J; bases not matched to a gene: 7. CDR3 nucleotides: TGCGCCAGCAGCGCAACAGGGGATAGTGGAAACACCATATATTTT. It translates to CASSATGDSGNTIYF.

The chain joins TRBV7-9 to TRBJ1-1; TRBD1 aligns across 10 bases. From germline, CDR1 is SEHNR and CDR2 FQNEAQ (reference sequence). This CDR3 has 14 amino acids. Germline trimming cut 3 bases from V and 4 bases from J; bases unmatched to any gene: 2. CDR3 bases: TGTGCCAGCAGCTTGGACAGGGGGAGCACTGAAGCTTTCTTT. Its translation: CASSLDRGSTEAFF.